Described below is a single T cell receptor beta chain sequence and its context. This receptor's antigen is unknown. Base-call qualities are not available, and no considerably larger clone is one nucleotide away. Preparation of the library involved the immunoSEQ multiplex PCR assay. For TCR sequencing, RNA was extracted from every sample and reverse transcribed into cDNA to serve as template. First-strand cDNA was synthesized with SuperScript III using a 2:1 mix of oligo-dT and random hexamers. Amplification bias was assessed with a synthetic immune receptor repertoire, and residual bias was removed computationally. In the source study's methods: Raw reads were preprocessed for error removal, and CDR3 was defined according to IMGT conventions as running from the conserved cysteine to phenylalanine. Clonality was computed as 1 minus the Shannon entropy, with the entropy normalized by log2 of the number of productive unique TCRs. CD4 or CD8 identity of scalp clones was inferred by cross-referencing scalp TCRbeta sequences with sorted blood CD4 and CD8 repertoires. Not all clones reach the TCRdb copy of this immuneACCESS table, which keeps in-frame sequences only. Checked studies attribute under half of the gap to unresolved V genes and leave the rest unexplained. V, J and clone size derive from that table, while D and trimming were established from the DNA sequence. This sample has 90,000 to 150,000 clones in its table, and around 56% of those were observed once. The ten largest clones take up 0.46% of the sample.

The source of the sample is a study of CD8+ T cells in alopecia areata (dated by TCRdb to the late 2010s). With respect to the entire study: Treated patients were enrolled in an open-label pilot trial of oral tofacitinib, 5 to 10 mg twice daily, for moderate-to-severe alopecia areata. Biopsies were taken from tofacitinib-treated patients at baseline and at 4 and 24 weeks of treatment, and a later scalp biopsy was taken in several of the tofacitinib-treated patients. Scalp tissue and sorted CD4+ and CD8+ peripheral blood T cells from patchy and totalis/universalis alopecia areata patients and from healthy controls were covered by human TCRbeta sequencing. The study used high-throughput TCRbeta sequencing to examine T cell clonal expansion in alopecia areata, in both the C3H/HeJ mouse model and human patients. Scalp clonality was compared among normal scalp (n=4), patchy alopecia areata scalp (n=8), and alopecia totalis/universalis scalp (n=8). Patients stayed on tofacitinib for 6 to 18 months and then had 6 months of follow-up off drug so that delayed response and recurrence could be assessed. The RNA source kit depended on sample type: the PAXgene miRNA kit for fixed scalp, the miRNeasy kit for PBMCs, and the RNeasy kit for mouse skin. Amplification of TCRbeta CDR3 regions was done by immunoSEQ multiplex PCR using 35 Vbeta forward primers and 13 Jbeta reverse primers. Disease severity in treated patients was measured with the SALT score, which quantifies the percentage of affected scalp surface area. Results the study describes overall, beyond this receptor: Scalp TCR repertoire analysis is complicated because resident alphabeta T cells in normal human skin are also sequenced, whereas mouse skin is dominated by gammadelta T cells. Scalp clonality and the number of expanded CD8+ clones among the top 100 scalp clones were significantly decreased by tofacitinib. Compared with mice, TCR sequences shared between patients were less clear, possibly partly because of HLA diversity across the patient population. Lesional scalp, especially in alopecia totalis/universalis, showed higher clonality and more expanded CD8+ clones than normal scalp, suggesting antigenic drive. Many expanded lesional clones persisted in scalp and blood during tofacitinib treatment, which may partly explain relapse after stopping treatment. Because the treated cohort was small and included a single nonresponder, larger studies are needed to assess links between baseline CD8+ expansion and response.

Taken from the germline V gene, the CDR1 and CDR2 loops are KGHSH and LQKENI. From cysteine to phenylalanine, the CDR3 is 13 amino acids long. Here the CDR3 DNA is all that survives: 39 bases in frame from base 1. The junction carries 8 bases between V and J, which are trimmed by 3 bases and 2 bases respectively. Per the publication, the time point label means: around 28 days on oral tofacitinib. Read against the paper, the sample's treatment or condition label means: oral pan-JAK inhibitor, 5-10 mg twice daily. From alopecia areata patients, peripheral blood was collected along with lesional scalp punch biopsies. PBMCs were isolated by density centrifugation and stained for CD3, CD4 and CD8, and CD4+ and CD8+ T cells were sorted on a FACSAria.

The sequences come from CD4+ T cells sorted from blood, collected at week 4, from a patient treated with tofacitinib. The receptor comes from a human donor with alopecia areata. The sequence links TRBV18 to TRBJ2-7; matching of 6 bases hints at TRBD2 as the D gene. The CDR3 protein sequence reads: CASSPRGTYEQYF. The DNA is TGTGCCAGCTCACCCCGGGGGACCTACGAGCAGTACTTC.